The 7 T cell receptor beta chains below come from one sample, sequenced in a study of cytomegalovirus exposure and HLA in healthy donors. The PCR used 60 Vbeta and 13 Jbeta primers. Produced via immunoSEQ multiplex PCR; TCRdb's table is partial and in-frame only. The table has around 160,000 clones, around 85% seen once. The sample comprised PBMCs. The receptors were gathered from a man between 18 and 29 years old in good health and CMV-seropositive.

The rearrangement joins TRBV7-6 to TRBJ2-1, with 13 bases aligning to TRBD2. CDR3 length equals 15 residues. Germline-derived CDR1 and CDR2 are SGHVS and FNYEAQ. V lost 4 bases, J lost 8 bases, and 5 bases stayed unmatched. The CDR3 region is CASSWTSGGRDEQFF. CDR3 bases: TGTGCCAGCAGCTGGACTAGCGGGGGACGGGATGAGCAGTTCTTC.

This clone was counted between two and nine times. J is TRBJ1-4 and V is TRBV19, with 8 nucleotides matching TRBD1. J gave up 6 bases and V 7 bases, and 1 base lay outside the gene matches. Per germline, CDR1 LNHDA and CDR2 SQIVND (reference sequence). The CDR3 extends over 12 amino acids. CDR3 nucleotides: TGTGCCAGTACAGGGGGCGATGAAAAACTGTTTTTT. This encodes CASTGGDEKLFF.

The chain has TRBV4-1 and TRBJ1-3; D might be TRBD1 (5 bases). The CDR3 length is 15 residues. With 0 bases removed from V and 4 bases from J, the gap between germline ends came to 10 bases. Germline V CDR1 and CDR2: MGHRA, YSYEKL. CDR3 nucleotides: TGCGCCAGCAGCCAAGATCGGGGGGTCGGAAACACCATATATTTT. Its protein is CASSQDRGVGNTIYF.

The rearrangement joins TRBV6-5 to TRBJ2-5; a possible D gene is TRBD2 (7 bases). V gave up 6 bases and J gave up 2 bases, with 16 bases separating them. Per the germline V gene, CDR1 is MNHEY and CDR2 is SVGAGI. This CDR3 contains 15 residues. The CDR3 spells CASRSRGGEQETQYF. In DNA form, the CDR3 reads TGTGCCAGCAGGTCTAGGGGGGGGGAGCAAGAGACCCAGTACTTC.

J is TRBJ2-5 and V is TRBV5-6, with TRBD1 identical over 7 bases. J was trimmed by 6 bases and V by 3 bases; bases with no gene match: 8. The CDR3 spans 14 residues. Germline V gives CDR1 SGHDT, CDR2 YYEEEE. The CDR3 nucleotides are TGTGCCAGCAGCTCTATCTACAGGGGAAAGACCCAGTACTTC. This codes for CASSSIYRGKTQYF.

V gene TRBV5-1 combines with J gene TRBJ2-3, with 11 bases that match TRBD2. Trimming removed 2 bases from V and 6 bases from J; junction bases left unmatched: 5. The CDR3 loop spans 15 amino acids. Per the germline V gene, CDR1 is SGHRS and CDR2 is YFSETQ. The CDR3 loop is CASSFSGGARDTQYF. The CDR3 DNA reads as TGCGCCAGCAGCTTTAGCGGGGGGGCCCGGGATACGCAGTATTTT.

V and J are TRBV15 and TRBJ2-7; 9 bases agree with TRBD1. Germline V gives CDR1 LNHNV, CDR2 YYDKDF (reference sequence). The CDR3 consists of 17 residues. V trimming: 1 base; J trimming: 4 bases; junction bases outside the gene matches: 11. CDR3 amino acids: CATSRGDRAYSGYEQYF. CDR3 DNA sequence: TGTGCCACCAGCAGAGGGGACAGGGCTTATTCGGGATACGAGCAGTACTTC.